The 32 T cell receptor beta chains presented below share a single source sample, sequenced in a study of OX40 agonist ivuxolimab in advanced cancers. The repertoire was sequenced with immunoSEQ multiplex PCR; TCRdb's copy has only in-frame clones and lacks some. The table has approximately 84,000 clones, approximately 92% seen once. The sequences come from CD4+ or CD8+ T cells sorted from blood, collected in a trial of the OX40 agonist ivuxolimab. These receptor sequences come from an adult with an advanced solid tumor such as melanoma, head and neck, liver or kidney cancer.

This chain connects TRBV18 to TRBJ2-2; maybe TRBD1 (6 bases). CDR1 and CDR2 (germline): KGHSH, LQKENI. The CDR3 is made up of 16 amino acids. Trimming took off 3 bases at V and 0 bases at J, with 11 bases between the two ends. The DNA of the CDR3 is TGTGCCAGCTCACCGGACAGAGCCGCGAACACCGGGGAGCTGTTTTTT. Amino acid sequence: CASSPDRAANTGELFF.

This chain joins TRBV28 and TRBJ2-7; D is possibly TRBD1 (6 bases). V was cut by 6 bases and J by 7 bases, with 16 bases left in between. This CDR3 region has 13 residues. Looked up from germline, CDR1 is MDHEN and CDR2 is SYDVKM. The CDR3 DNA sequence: TGTGCCAGCAGCGGGCAGGGGTATTGGGAGCAGTACGTC. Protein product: CASSGQGYWEQYV.

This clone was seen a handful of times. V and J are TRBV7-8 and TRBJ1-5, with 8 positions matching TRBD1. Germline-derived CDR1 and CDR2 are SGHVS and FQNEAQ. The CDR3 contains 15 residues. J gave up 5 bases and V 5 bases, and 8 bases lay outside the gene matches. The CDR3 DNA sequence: TGTGCCAGCAGCCCCACGCGCAGGGGGCATCAGCCCCAGCATTTT. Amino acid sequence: CASSPTRRGHQPQHF.

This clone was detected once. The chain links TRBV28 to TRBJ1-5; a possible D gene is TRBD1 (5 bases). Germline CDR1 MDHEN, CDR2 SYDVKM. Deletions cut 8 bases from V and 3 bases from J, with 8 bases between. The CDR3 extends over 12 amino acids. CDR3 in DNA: TGTGCCAGCGGACAAATCAATCAGCCCCAGCATTTT. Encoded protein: CASGQINQPQHF. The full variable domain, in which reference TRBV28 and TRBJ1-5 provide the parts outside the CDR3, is DVKVTQSSRYLVKRTGEKVFLECVQDMDHENMFWYRQDPGLGLRLIYFSYDVKMKEKGDIPEGYSVSREKKERFSLILESASTNQTSMYLCASGQINQPQHFGDGTRLSIL.

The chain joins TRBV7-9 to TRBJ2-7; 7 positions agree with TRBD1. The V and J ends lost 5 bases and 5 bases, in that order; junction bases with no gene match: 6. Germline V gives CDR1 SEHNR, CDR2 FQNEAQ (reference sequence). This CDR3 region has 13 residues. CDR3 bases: TGTGCCAGCAGCCCCGGACAGGACAACGAGCAGTACGTC. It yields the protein CASSPGQDNEQYV.

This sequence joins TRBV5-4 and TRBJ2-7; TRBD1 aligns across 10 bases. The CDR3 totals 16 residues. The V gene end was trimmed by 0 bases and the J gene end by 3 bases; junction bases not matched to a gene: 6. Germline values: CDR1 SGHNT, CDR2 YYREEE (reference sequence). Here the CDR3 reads CASSLGDRGLVYEQYF. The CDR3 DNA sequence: TGTGCCAGCAGCTTGGGGGACAGGGGCCTCGTCTACGAGCAGTACTTC.

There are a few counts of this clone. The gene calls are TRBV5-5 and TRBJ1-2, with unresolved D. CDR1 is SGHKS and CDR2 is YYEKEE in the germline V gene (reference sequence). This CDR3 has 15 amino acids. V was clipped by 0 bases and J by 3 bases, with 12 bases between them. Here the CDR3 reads CASSLDTSSHYGYTF. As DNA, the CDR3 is TGTGCCAGCAGCTTGGACACCTCTAGTCACTATGGCTACACCTTC.

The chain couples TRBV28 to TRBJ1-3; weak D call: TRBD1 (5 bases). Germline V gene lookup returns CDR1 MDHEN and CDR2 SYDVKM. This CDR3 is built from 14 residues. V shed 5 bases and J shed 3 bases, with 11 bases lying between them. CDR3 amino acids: CASSIPGRGNTIYF. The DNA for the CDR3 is TGTGCCAGCAGTATACCGGGACGTGGAAACACCATATATTTT.

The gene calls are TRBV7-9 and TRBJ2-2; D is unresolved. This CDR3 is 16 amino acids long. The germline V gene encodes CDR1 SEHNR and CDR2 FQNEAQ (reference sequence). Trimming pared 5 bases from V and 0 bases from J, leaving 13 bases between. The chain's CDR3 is CASSQDQPPNTGELFF. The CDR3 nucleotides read TGTGCCAGCAGCCAAGACCAGCCTCCGAACACCGGGGAGCTGTTTTTT.

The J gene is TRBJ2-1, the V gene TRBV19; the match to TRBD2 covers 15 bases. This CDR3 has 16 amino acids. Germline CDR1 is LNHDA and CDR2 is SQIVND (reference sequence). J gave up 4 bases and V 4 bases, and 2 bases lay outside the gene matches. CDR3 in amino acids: CASSKGLAGGYNEQFF. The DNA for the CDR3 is TGTGCCAGTAGTAAGGGACTAGCGGGGGGTTACAATGAGCAGTTCTTC.

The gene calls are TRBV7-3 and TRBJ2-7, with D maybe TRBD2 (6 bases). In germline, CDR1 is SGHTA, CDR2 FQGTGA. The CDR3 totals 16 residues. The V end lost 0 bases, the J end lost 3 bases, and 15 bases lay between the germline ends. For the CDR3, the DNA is TGTGCCAGCAGCTTAACTTCGGGAGCGGGTATCTACGAGCAGTACTTC. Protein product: CASSLTSGAGIYEQYF.

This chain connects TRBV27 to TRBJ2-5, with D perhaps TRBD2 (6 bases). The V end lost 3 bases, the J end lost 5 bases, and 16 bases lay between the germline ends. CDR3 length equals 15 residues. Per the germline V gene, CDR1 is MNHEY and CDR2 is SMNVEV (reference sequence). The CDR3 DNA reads TGTGCCAGCAGTTTTCGACCGGGACTCTGGGAGACCCAGTACTTC. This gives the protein CASSFRPGLWETQYF.

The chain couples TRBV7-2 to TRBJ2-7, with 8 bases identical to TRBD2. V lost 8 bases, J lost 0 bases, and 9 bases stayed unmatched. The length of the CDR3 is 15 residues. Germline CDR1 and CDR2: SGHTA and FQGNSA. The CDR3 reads CASGEAGVPSYEQYF. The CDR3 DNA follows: TGTGCCAGCGGAGAAGCGGGAGTCCCCTCCTACGAGCAGTACTTC. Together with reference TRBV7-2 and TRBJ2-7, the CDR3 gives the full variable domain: GAGVSQSPSNKVTEKGKDVELRCDPISGHTALYWYRQSLGQGLEFLIYFQGNSAPDKSGLPSDRFSAERTGGSVSTLTIQRTQQEDSAVYLCASGEAGVPSYEQYFGPGTRLTVT.

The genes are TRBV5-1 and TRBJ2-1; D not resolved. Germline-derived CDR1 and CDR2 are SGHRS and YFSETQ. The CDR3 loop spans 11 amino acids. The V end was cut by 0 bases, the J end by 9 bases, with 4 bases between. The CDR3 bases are TGCGCCAGCAGCTTGGTAGGTGAGCAGTTCTTC. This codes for CASSLVGEQFF.

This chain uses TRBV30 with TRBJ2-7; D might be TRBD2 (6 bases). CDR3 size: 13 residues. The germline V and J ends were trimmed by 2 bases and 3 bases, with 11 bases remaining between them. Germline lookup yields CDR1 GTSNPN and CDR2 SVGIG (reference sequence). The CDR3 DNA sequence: TGTGCCTGGAGTTCAGGGAGGCTCTACGAGCAGTACTTC. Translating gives CAWSSGRLYEQYF.

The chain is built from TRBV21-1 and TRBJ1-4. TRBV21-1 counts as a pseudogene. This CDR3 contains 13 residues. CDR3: CASSKVRRGKLFF. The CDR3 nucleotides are TGTGCCAGCAGCAAAGTCAGGAGGGGTAAACTGTTTTTT.

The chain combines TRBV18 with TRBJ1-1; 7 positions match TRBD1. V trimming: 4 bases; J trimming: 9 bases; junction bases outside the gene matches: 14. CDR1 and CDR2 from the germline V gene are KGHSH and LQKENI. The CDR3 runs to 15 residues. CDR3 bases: TGTGCCAGCTCACTCGGACAGGTCGAACTACTGAAAGCTTTCTTT. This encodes CASSLGQVELLKAFF.

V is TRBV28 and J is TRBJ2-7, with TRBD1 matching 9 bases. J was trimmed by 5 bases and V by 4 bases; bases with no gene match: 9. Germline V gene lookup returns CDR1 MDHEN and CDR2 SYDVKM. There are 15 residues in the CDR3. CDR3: CASSSSGTGSDEQYF. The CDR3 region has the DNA TGTGCCAGCAGTTCCTCCGGGACAGGGAGCGACGAGCAGTACTTC. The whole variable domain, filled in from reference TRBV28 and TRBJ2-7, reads DVKVTQSSRYLVKRTGEKVFLECVQDMDHENMFWYRQDPGLGLRLIYFSYDVKMKEKGDIPEGYSVSREKKERFSLILESASTNQTSMYLCASSSSGTGSDEQYFGPGTRLTVT.

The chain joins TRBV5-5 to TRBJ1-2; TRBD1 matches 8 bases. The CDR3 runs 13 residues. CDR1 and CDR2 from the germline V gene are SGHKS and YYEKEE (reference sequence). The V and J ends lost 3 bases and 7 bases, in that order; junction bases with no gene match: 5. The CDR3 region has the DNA TGTGCCAGCAGCTCCGGACAGGGAAGTGGCTACACCTTC. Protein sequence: CASSSGQGSGYTF.

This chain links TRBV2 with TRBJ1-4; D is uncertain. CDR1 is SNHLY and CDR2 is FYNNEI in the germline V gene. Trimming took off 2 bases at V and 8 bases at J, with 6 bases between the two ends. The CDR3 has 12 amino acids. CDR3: CASSEIEEKLFF. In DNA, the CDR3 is TGTGCCAGCAGTGAAATTGAGGAAAAACTGTTTTTT.

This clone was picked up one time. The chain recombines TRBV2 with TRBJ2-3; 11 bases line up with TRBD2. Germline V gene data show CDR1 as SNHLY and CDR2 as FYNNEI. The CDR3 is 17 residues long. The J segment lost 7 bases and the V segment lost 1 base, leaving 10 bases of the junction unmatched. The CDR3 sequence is CASSEETSGTPGNTQYF. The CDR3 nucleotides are TGTGCCAGCAGTGAAGAGACTAGCGGGACGCCGGGTAATACGCAGTATTTT.

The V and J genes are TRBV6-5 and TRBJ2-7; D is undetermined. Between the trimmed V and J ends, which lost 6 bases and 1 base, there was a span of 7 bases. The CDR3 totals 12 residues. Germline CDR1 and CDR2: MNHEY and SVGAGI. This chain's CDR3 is CASSMGSYEQYF. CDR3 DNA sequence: TGTGCCAGCAGCATGGGATCCTACGAGCAGTACTTC.

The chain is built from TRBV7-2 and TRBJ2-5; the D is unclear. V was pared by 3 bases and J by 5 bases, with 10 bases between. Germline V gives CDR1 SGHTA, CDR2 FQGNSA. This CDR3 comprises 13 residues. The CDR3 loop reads CASSFGPEETQYF. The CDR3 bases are TGTGCCAGCAGCTTTGGTCCAGAGGAGACCCAGTACTTC.

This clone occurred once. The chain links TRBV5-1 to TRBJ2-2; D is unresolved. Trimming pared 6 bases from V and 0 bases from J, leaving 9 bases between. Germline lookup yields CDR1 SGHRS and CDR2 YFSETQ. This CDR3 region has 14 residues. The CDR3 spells CASKALTNTGELFF. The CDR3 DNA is TGCGCCAGCAAAGCCTTAACGAACACCGGGGAGCTGTTTTTT.

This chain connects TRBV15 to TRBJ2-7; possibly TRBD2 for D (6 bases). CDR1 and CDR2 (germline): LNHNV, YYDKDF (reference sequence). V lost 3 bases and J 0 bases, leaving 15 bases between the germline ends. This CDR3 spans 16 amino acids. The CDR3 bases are TGTGCCACCAGCAGTGCGGGACCCAAAATCTCCTACGAGCAGTACTTC. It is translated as CATSSAGPKISYEQYF.

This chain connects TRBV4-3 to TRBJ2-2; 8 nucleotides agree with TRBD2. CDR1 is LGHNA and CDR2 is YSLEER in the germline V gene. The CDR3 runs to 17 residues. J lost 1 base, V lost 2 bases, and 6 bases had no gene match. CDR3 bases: TGCGCCAGCAGCCAAAACCCCAGCGGGAGGAACACCGGGGAGCTGTTTTTT. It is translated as CASSQNPSGRNTGELFF.

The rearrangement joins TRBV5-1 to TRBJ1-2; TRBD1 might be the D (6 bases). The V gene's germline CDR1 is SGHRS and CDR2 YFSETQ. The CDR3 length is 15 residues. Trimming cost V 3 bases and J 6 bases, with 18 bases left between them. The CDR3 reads CASSSQLAGEHGYTF. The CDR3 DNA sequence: TGCGCCAGCAGCTCCCAGTTGGCAGGGGAACATGGCTACACCTTC.

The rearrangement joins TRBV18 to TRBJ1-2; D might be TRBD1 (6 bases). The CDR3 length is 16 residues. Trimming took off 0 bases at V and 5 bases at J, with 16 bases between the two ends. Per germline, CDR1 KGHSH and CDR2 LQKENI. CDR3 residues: CASSPPVDRSLYGYTF. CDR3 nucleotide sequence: TGTGCCAGCTCACCACCGGTCGACAGGTCTCTTTATGGCTACACCTTC.

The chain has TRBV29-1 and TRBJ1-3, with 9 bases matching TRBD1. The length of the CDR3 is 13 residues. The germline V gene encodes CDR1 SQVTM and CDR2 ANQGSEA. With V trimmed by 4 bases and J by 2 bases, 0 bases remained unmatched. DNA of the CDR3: TGCAGCGTTGGGACAGGGGCTGGAAACACCATATATTTT. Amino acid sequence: CSVGTGAGNTIYF.

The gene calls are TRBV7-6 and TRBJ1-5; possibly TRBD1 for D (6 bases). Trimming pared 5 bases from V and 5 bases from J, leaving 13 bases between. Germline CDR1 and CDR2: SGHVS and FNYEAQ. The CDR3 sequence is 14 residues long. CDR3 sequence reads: CASSADRSYQPQHF. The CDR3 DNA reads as TGTGCCAGCAGCGCCGACAGGTCCTATCAGCCCCAGCATTTT.

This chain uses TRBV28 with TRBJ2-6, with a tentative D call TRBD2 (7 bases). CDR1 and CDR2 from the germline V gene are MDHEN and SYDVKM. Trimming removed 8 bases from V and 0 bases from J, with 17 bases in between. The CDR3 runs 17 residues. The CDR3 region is CASVGGKGGSGANVLTF. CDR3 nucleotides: TGTGCCAGCGTCGGGGGGAAAGGGGGCTCTGGGGCCAACGTCCTGACTTTC.

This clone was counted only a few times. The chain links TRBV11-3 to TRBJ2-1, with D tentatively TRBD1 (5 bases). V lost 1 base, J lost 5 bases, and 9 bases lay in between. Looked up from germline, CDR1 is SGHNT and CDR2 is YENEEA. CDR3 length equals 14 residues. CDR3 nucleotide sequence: TGTGCCAGCAGCTTAGCACAGGCCAACAATGAGCAGTTCTTC. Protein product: CASSLAQANNEQFF. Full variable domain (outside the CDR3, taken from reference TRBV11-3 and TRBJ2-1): EAGVVQSPRYKIIEKKQPVAFWCNPISGHNTLYWYLQNLGQGPELLIRYENEEAVDDSQLPKDRFSAERLKGVDSTLKIQPAELGDSAVYLCASSLAQANNEQFFGPGTRLTVL.